These T cell receptor beta chains were read from a single sample in a study of PD-L1 blockade in urothelial cancer. Profiled with immunoSEQ multiplex PCR; TCRdb holds only in-frame clones, not every one. The sample lists about 42,000 clones; more than 65% were seen once. The material sequenced was PBMCs, taken around atezolizumab (anti-PD-L1) treatment. These receptors were taken from a man aged 65-85 years with urothelial cancer. CDR3s include the opening cysteine and the closing phenylalanine or tryptophan.

>TRBV21-1
CASSKDRGRTGELFF
>TRBV27
CASSSIQETEAFF
>TRBV28
CASSDSTSGRGGDTQYF
>TRBV11-2
CASSHSGKQFF
>TRBV13
CASSRMGGPPMGTF
>TRBV19
CASSTTGTANNEQFF
>TRBV11-2
CASSAGLSGELFF
>TRBV15
CATGKTGNEKLFF
>TRBV7-2
CASSPGTGGNIQYF
>TRBV5-6
CASMRQAIPYEQYF
>TRBV9
CASSEGQGSHNEQFF
>TRBV11-3
CASSLGSVDNYGYTF